Each of the 27 T cell receptor beta chains below was sequenced from the same sample in a study of T cell repertoires in cytomegalovirus infection (dated by TCRdb to between 2019 and 2020). These receptors' targets are unknown. The meaning of the sample's treatment or condition label: in vitro stimulation with specific CMV peptide epitopes to enrich CMV-specific T cells. Sequencing was carried out with an Illumina HiSeq 1500. TCRdb reran the public reads through fastp at Q25 and MiXCR, keeping productive beta chains. Rows merge per CDR3 protein into single entries with the most common DNA and genes. For this sample the table gives over 250,000 distinct CDR3 sequences, of which approximately 22% were detected only once. Roughly 19% of the sample is taken by the ten largest. Here the sequenced sample was cultured PBMCs, taken from culture after CMV antigen stimulation. These receptor sequences come from a human donor in good health (CMV status not recorded). Some clones in this sample may be carry-over from other donors' samples.

The chain employs TRBV6-5 and TRBJ2-1; perhaps TRBD2 as D (6 bases). The CDR3 length is 15 residues. V was trimmed by 2 bases and J by 7 bases, leaving 15 bases between them. The V gene's germline CDR1 is MNHEY and CDR2 SVGAGI. The CDR3 coding sequence is TGTGCCAGCAGTTACGTGGGAGGAATATATAATGAGCAGTTCTTC. Amino acid sequence: CASSYVGGIYNEQFF.

This clonotype appeared a few times. V is TRBV4-3 and J is TRBJ1-1, with a possible D match to TRBD1 (5 bases). Per germline, CDR1 LGHNA and CDR2 YSLEER. Trimming took off 1 base at V and 1 base at J, with 13 bases between the two ends. CDR3 length: 16 residues. CDR3 bases: TGCGCCAGCAGCCAAGGGGCTAGAACAGGGAACACTGAAGCTTTCTTT. This sequence encodes CASSQGARTGNTEAFF.

This clonotype was picked up many times. The J gene is TRBJ2-1, the V gene TRBV7-9; D is unresolved. Germline lookup yields CDR1 SEHNR and CDR2 FQNEAQ (reference sequence). Trimming took off 4 bases at V and 7 bases at J, with 5 bases between the two ends. This CDR3 has 11 amino acids. The CDR3 region is CASSSRNEQFF. In nucleotides, the CDR3 is TGTGCCAGCAGCTCTCGGAATGAGCAGTTCTTC.

The chain links TRBV2 to TRBJ2-1; D is unclear. The CDR3 has 14 amino acids. CDR1 is SNHLY and CDR2 is FYNNEI in the germline V gene. V was trimmed by 4 bases and J by 4 bases, leaving 11 bases between them. The CDR3 reads CASSVFRDYNEQFF. The CDR3 DNA sequence: TGTGCCAGCAGTGTGTTTAGGGATTACAATGAGCAGTTCTTC. Together with reference TRBV2 and TRBJ2-1, the CDR3 gives the full variable domain: EPEVTQTPSHQVTQMGQEVILRCVPISNHLYFYWYRQILGQKVEFLVSFYNNEISEKSEIFDDQFSVERPDGSNFTLKIRSTKLEDSAMYFCASSVFRDYNEQFFGPGTRLTVL.

V usage is TRBV28 and J usage is TRBJ2-1, with 7 bases lining up with TRBD1. CDR1 is MDHEN, CDR2 SYDVKM, per germline. Trimming took 3 bases from V and 5 from J; bases not matched to a gene: 4. This CDR3 has 14 amino acids. CDR3 nucleotides: TGTGCCAGCAGTTTCGGGACAGCACACAATGAGCAGTTCTTC. It specifies CASSFGTAHNEQFF.

In its sample, this clonotype was seen many times. The V and J genes are TRBV7-3 and TRBJ2-7; possibly TRBD2 for D (5 bases). V was cut by 5 bases and J by 5 bases, with 19 bases left in between. This CDR3 has 15 amino acids. Germline CDR1 reads SGHTA; CDR2 reads FQGTGA. The CDR3 here is CASSLPAGTRHEQYF. CDR3 DNA: TGTGCCAGCAGCCTCCCCGCGGGTACAAGGCACGAGCAGTACTTC.

This chain uses TRBV7-9 with TRBJ2-3; 7 bases fit TRBD1. CDR1 SEHNR and CDR2 FQNEAQ come from the germline V gene (reference sequence). J gave up 5 bases and V 5 bases, and 7 bases lay outside the gene matches. The CDR3 spans 14 residues. The CDR3: CASSPQGQRDTQYF. CDR3 nucleotide sequence: TGTGCCAGCAGCCCACAGGGGCAGAGAGATACGCAGTATTTT.

This chain connects TRBV29-1 to TRBJ1-2; D remains ambiguous. Trimming took 4 bases from V and 7 from J, leaving 13 bases between them. Germline V gives CDR1 SQVTM, CDR2 ANQGSEA. The CDR3 has 12 amino acids. CDR3 in DNA: TGCAGCGTTGTGTCTTCTCTTGGTGGCTACACCTTC. Its translation is CSVVSSLGGYTF.

This clonotype was observed at least ten times. The chain recombines TRBV7-2 with TRBJ2-3; possibly TRBD2 for D (5 bases). The germline CDR1 and CDR2 sequences are SGHTA and FQGNSA. V was clipped by 7 bases and J by 0 bases, with 11 bases between them. The CDR3 length is 14 residues. The CDR3: CASTPRASTDTQYF. The DNA for the CDR3 is TGTGCCAGCACCCCGCGGGCCAGCACAGATACGCAGTATTTT.

Only a few counts were recorded for this clonotype. The chain combines TRBV28 with TRBJ1-2; D uncertain. Germline V gene data show CDR1 as MDHEN and CDR2 as SYDVKM. V was trimmed by 4 bases and J by 7 bases, leaving 10 bases between them. The CDR3 has 12 residues. The CDR3 region has the DNA TGTGCCAGCAGTTCAGACTCGATTGGCTACACCTTC. It translates to CASSSDSIGYTF.

Only a few counts were recorded for this clonotype. DNA of the CDR3: TGCGCCAGCAGCCACGGCCGGGACAGACGTTATCAGCCCCAGCATTTT. This translates into CASSHGRDRRYQPQHF. J is TRBJ1-5 and V is TRBV4-1, with 7 bases aligning to TRBD1. CDR1 and CDR2 from the germline V gene are MGHRA and YSYEKL. The ends lost 3 bases at V and 5 bases at J; junction bases unmatched: 10. The CDR3 covers 16 residues.

This clonotype was seen only a few times. This chain links TRBV12-3 or TRBV12-4 with TRBJ2-1, with 14 bases identical to TRBD2. The CDR3 contains 20 residues. V trimming: 6 bases; J trimming: 1 base; junction bases outside the gene matches: 14. The CDR3 region is CASRPPAGLAGGRSYNEQFF. The DNA of the CDR3 is TGTGCCAGCAGGCCTCCTGCAGGACTAGCGGGAGGAAGGTCCTACAATGAGCAGTTCTTC.

This clonotype was picked up a small number of times. This sequence joins TRBV6-2 or TRBV6-3 and TRBJ2-1, with D maybe TRBD2 (6 bases). CDR1 is MNHEY and CDR2 is SVGEGT in the germline V gene. Trimming took 4 bases from V and 13 from J, leaving 11 bases between them. CDR3 length equals 11 residues. CDR3 protein: CASSWDSRQFF. DNA of the CDR3: TGTGCCAGCAGTTGGGACTCAAGACAGTTCTTC.

This clonotype appeared a few times. J is TRBJ2-7 and V is TRBV7-9; D remains unclear. In germline, CDR1 is SEHNR, CDR2 FQNEAQ (reference sequence). The CDR3 runs to 13 residues. V shed 5 bases and J shed 0 bases, with 8 bases lying between them. CDR3 coding DNA: TGTGCCAGCAGCCAGGCAAACTCCTACGAGCAGTACTTC. As protein: CASSQANSYEQYF.

V and J are TRBV29-1 and TRBJ2-1, with 7 bases identical to TRBD2. Trimming removed 5 bases from V and 0 bases from J; junction bases left unmatched: 1. There are 13 residues in the CDR3. The V gene's germline CDR1 is SQVTM and CDR2 ANQGSEA. The CDR3 DNA follows: TGCAGCGTTAGGACTAGCTCCTACAATGAGCAGTTCTTC. Amino acid sequence: CSVRTSSYNEQFF.

This clonotype turned up a few times. In DNA form, the CDR3 reads TGTGCCAGCAGCTTGACAGGGCGGTGGAATGAGCAGTTCTTC. Protein product: CASSLTGRWNEQFF. The chain combines TRBV11-3 with TRBJ2-1, with 7 bases lining up with TRBD1. The V and J ends lost 3 bases and 7 bases, in that order; junction bases with no gene match: 6. The CDR3 extends over 14 amino acids. The germline V gene has CDR1 SGHNT and CDR2 YENEEA.

The J gene is TRBJ2-3, the V gene TRBV7-2; 10 bases align to TRBD2. The CDR3 extends over 16 amino acids. V lost 3 bases, J lost 6 bases, and 9 bases stayed unmatched. The V gene's germline CDR1 is SGHTA and CDR2 FQGNSA. DNA of the CDR3: TGTGCCAGCAGCTTTGCTAGCGGGGGCCGCGAGGATACGCAGTATTTT. Protein sequence: CASSFASGGREDTQYF.

This clonotype is categorized as large (0.1 to 1%). The chain joins TRBV7-2 to TRBJ2-1; TRBD1 aligns across 8 bases. V lost 5 bases and J lost 7; bases outside the gene matches: 7. This CDR3 has 14 amino acids. Per germline, CDR1 SGHTA and CDR2 FQGNSA. CDR3 sequence: CASSKGQGFNEQFF. The CDR3 DNA sequence: TGTGCCAGCAGCAAAGGACAGGGCTTTAATGAGCAGTTCTTC. The full variable domain, with the rest looked up from reference TRBV7-2 and TRBJ2-1, is GAGVSQSPSNKVTEKGKDVELRCDPISGHTALYWYRQSLGQGLEFLIYFQGNSAPDKSGLPSDRFSAERTGGSVSTLTIQRTQQEDSAVYLCASSKGQGFNEQFFGPGTRLTVL.

The chain employs TRBV7-9 and TRBJ2-1; no clear D. The CDR3 contains 10 residues. The V end lost 5 bases, the J end lost 8 bases, and 4 bases lay between the germline ends. The germline V gene encodes CDR1 SEHNR and CDR2 FQNEAQ (reference sequence). This chain's CDR3 is CASSTHEQFF. CDR3 sequence (DNA): TGTGCCAGCAGCACACATGAGCAGTTCTTC. Full variable domain (outside the CDR3, taken from reference TRBV7-9 and TRBJ2-1): DTGVSQNPRHKITKRGQNVTFRCDPISEHNRLYWYRQTLGQGPEFLTYFQNEAQLEKSRLLSDRFSAERPKGSFSTLEIQRTEQGDSAMYLCASSTHEQFFGPGTRLTVL.

This clonotype was counted a few times. V is TRBV5-1 and J is TRBJ2-5, with 8 positions matching TRBD1. Germline CDR1 is SGHRS and CDR2 is YFSETQ. The CDR3 is made up of 15 amino acids. The junction had 8 bases not matched to a gene; V was cut back by 3 bases and J by 4 bases. The CDR3 protein is CASSSSTGARETQYF. The DNA for the CDR3 is TGCGCCAGCAGCTCCTCGACAGGGGCTCGAGAGACCCAGTACTTC.

This clonotype has a handful of counts. The chain has TRBV11-1 and TRBJ2-6; the D is unclear. The germline V gene encodes CDR1 SGHAT and CDR2 FQDESV (reference sequence). The CDR3 has 16 amino acids. V shed 4 bases and J shed 0 bases, with 10 bases lying between them. CDR3 bases: TGTGCCAGCAGCTATGTCCCGAACTCTGGGGCCAACGTCCTGACTTTC. This translates into CASSYVPNSGANVLTF.

The chain recombines TRBV7-2 with TRBJ1-2; D is ambiguous. The CDR3 covers 15 residues. V dropped 5 bases and J dropped 5 bases, with 18 bases sitting between them. Looked up from germline, CDR1 is SGHTA and CDR2 is FQGNSA. CDR3 nucleotide sequence: TGTGCCAGCAGCCCACCCCCAGGTCGAGGGTATGGCTACACCTTC. It specifies CASSPPPGRGYGYTF.

This clonotype was counted between two and nine times. The V call is TRBV20-1, the J call TRBJ2-7; D unclear. CDR1 DFQATT and CDR2 SNEGSKA come from the germline V gene (reference sequence). The V end lost 0 bases, the J end lost 4 bases, and 7 bases lay between the germline ends. The CDR3 length is 12 residues. The CDR3 DNA reads as TGCAGTGCTAGAGAGGACGGGTACGAGCAGTACGTC. Translated, it gives CSAREDGYEQYV.

In its sample, this clonotype was seen many times. The rearrangement links TRBV7-2 to TRBJ2-2; TRBD1 or TRBD2 may be the D gene (5 bases each). V lost 6 bases to trimming and J lost 0 bases, with 14 bases between them. The germline CDR1 and CDR2 sequences are SGHTA and FQGNSA. This CDR3 spans 16 amino acids. The CDR3 DNA reads TGTGCCAGCAGTTACGACCGGGACGCGAACACCGGGGAGCTGTTTTTT. This codes for CASSYDRDANTGELFF.

This clonotype was found many times. The chain has TRBV7-2 and TRBJ1-1, with D possibly matching TRBD1 (5 bases). The CDR3 contains 14 residues. Trimming pared 3 bases from V and 4 bases from J, leaving 12 bases between. Germline V lookup: CDR1 SGHTA, CDR2 FQGNSA. CDR3 region: CASSLSVGATEAFF. CDR3 sequence (DNA): TGTGCCAGCAGCTTGTCAGTAGGGGCCACTGAAGCTTTCTTT.

The chain recombines TRBV10-2 with TRBJ2-3; D not certain. The germline CDR1 and CDR2 sequences are WSHSY and SAAADI. Trimming removed 2 bases from V and 0 bases from J, with 9 bases in between. The CDR3 contains 15 residues. The CDR3 region is CASSEIGPSTDTQYF. The CDR3 nucleotides are TGCGCCAGCAGTGAGATAGGCCCCAGCACAGATACGCAGTATTTT.

This clonotype was observed many times. The V call is TRBV7-8, the J call TRBJ1-1; TRBD1 might be the D (5 bases). Germline CDR1 and CDR2: SGHVS and FQNEAQ. Between the trimmed V and J ends, which lost 5 bases and 0 bases, there was a span of 10 bases. This CDR3 region has 14 residues. The CDR3 coding sequence is TGTGCCAGCAGCCTCAGGACATTGAACACTGAAGCTTTCTTT. This translates into CASSLRTLNTEAFF.